This T cell receptor beta chain appears in the sequencing data of a study of response to subunit inactivated influenza vaccine. TCRdb re-analysed the RT-PCR reads in MiXCR, keeping a single row per CDR3 protein. The sample lists 450,000 to 700,000 distinct CDR3 sequences; 14% were seen once. The CDR3 length is 15 residues. The V and J ends lost 5 bases and 1 base, in that order; junction bases with no gene match: 7. CDR1 is MNHNS and CDR2 is SASEGT in the germline V gene. The sample consisted of PBMCs from blood, taken 11 to 12 days after vaccination. This sequence joins TRBV6-1 and TRBJ2-5; 7 nucleotides line up with TRBD1. This receptor was obtained from a man in his fifties who received an inactivated influenza vaccine. The CDR3 loop is CASSLQGQTQETQYF. The DNA of the CDR3 is TGTGCCAGCAGTCTCCAGGGACAGACCCAAGAGACCCAGTACTTC.